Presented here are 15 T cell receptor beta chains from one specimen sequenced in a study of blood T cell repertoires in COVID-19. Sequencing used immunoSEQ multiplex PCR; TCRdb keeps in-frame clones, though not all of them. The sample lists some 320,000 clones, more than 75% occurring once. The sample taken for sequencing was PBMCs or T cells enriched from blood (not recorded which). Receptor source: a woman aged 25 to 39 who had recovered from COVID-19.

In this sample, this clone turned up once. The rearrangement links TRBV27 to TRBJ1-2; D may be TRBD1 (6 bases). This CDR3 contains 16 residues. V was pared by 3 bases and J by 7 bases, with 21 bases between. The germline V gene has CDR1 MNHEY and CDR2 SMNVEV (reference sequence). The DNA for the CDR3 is TGTGCCAGCAGTTTCTTGGCGGGGGGCGGCAGGTCTGGCTACACCTTC. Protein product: CASSFLAGGGRSGYTF.

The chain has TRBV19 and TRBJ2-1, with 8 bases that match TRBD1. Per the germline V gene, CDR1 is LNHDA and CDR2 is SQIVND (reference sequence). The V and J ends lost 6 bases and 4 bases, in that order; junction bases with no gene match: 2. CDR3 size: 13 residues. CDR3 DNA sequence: TGTGCCAGTAGGGGACAGGAGTACAATGAGCAGTTCTTC. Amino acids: CASRGQEYNEQFF.

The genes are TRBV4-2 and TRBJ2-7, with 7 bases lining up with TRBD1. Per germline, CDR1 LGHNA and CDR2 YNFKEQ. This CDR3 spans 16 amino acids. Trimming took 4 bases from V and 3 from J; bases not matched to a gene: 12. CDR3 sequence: CASSPHVRGGSYEQYF. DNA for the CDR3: TGTGCCAGCAGCCCCCATGTGCGAGGGGGCAGCTACGAGCAGTACTTC.

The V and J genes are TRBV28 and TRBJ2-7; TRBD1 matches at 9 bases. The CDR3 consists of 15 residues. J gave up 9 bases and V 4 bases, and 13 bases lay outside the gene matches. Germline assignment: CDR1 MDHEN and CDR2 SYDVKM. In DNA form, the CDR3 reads TGTGCCAGCAGTTCGTCCGGGACAGGGTACGGATGGCAGTACTTC. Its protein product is CASSSSGTGYGWQYF.

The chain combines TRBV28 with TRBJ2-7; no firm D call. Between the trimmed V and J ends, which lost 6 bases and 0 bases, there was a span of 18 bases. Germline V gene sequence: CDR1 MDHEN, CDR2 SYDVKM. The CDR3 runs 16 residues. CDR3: CASRPYTVGYSYEQYF. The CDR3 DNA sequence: TGTGCCAGCAGACCGTACACAGTTGGGTACTCCTACGAGCAGTACTTC. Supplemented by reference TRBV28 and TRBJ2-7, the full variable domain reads DVKVTQSSRYLVKRTGEKVFLECVQDMDHENMFWYRQDPGLGLRLIYFSYDVKMKEKGDIPEGYSVSREKKERFSLILESASTNQTSMYLCASRPYTVGYSYEQYFGPGTRLTVT.

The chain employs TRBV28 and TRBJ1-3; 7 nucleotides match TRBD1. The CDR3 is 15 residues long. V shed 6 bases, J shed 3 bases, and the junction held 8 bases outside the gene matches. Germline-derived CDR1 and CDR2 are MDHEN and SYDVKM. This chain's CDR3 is CASRFTGARGNTIYF. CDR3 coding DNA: TGTGCCAGCAGGTTCACAGGGGCGCGTGGAAACACCATATATTTT.

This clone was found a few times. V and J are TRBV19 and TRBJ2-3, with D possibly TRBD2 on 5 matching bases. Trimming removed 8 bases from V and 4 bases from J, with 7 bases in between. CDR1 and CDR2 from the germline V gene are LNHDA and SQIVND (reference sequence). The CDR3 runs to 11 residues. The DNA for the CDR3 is TGTGCCAGTTCGGAGGCAGATACGCAGTATTTT. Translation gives CASSEADTQYF. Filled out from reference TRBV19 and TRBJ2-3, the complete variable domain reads DGGITQSPKYLFRKEGQNVTLSCEQNLNHDAMYWYRQDPGQGLRLIYYSQIVNDFQKGDIAEGYSVSREKKESFPLTVTSAQKNPTAFYLCASSEADTQYFGPGTRLTVL.

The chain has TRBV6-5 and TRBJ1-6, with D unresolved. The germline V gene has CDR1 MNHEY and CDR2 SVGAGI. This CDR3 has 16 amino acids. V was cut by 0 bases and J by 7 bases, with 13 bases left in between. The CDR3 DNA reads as TGTGCCAGCAGTTACTCTGGTGGAGGGTTCAATTCACCCCTCCACTTT. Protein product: CASSYSGGGFNSPLHF.

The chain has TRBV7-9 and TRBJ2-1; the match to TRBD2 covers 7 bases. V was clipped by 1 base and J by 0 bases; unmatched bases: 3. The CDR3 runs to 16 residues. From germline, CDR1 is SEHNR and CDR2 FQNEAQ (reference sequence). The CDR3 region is CASSLVLASSYNEQFF. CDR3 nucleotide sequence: TGTGCCAGCAGCTTAGTACTAGCGAGCTCCTACAATGAGCAGTTCTTC.

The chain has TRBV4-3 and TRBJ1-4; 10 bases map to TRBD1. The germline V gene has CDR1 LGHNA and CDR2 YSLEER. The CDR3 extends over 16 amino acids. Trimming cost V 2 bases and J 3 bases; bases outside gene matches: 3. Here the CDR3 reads CASSQRQGAANEKLFF. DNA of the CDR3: TGCGCCAGCAGCCAAAGACAGGGGGCGGCTAATGAAAAACTGTTTTTT.

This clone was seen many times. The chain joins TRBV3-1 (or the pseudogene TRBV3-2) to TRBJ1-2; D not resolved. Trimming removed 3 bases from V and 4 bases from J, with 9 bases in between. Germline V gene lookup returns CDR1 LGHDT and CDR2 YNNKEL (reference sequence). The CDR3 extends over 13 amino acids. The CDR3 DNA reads TGTGCCAGCAGCCAGCAGGCCGGCTATGGCTACACCTTC. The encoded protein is CASSQQAGYGYTF.

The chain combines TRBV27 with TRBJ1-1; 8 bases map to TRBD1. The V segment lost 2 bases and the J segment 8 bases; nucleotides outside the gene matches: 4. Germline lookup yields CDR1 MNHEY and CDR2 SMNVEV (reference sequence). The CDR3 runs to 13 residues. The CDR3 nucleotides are TGTGCCAGCAGTTTAGCGGACAGGGCGGAAGCTTTCTTT. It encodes CASSLADRAEAFF.

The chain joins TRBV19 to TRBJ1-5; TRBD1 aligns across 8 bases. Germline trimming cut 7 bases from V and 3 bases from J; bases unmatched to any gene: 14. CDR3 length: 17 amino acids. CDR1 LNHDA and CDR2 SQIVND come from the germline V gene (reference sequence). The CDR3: CASTAPHSGGPNQPQHF. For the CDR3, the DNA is TGTGCCAGTACCGCACCTCACTCAGGGGGCCCCAATCAGCCCCAGCATTTT.

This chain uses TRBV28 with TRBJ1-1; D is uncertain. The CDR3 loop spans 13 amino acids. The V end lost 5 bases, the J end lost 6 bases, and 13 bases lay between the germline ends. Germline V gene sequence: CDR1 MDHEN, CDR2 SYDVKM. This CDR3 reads CASSEVDFSEAFF. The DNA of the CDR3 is TGTGCCAGCAGTGAAGTGGACTTCTCTGAAGCTTTCTTT.

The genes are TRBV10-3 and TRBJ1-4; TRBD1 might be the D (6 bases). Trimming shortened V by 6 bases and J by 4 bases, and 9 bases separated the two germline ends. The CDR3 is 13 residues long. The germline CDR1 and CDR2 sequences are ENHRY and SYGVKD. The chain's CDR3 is CAISWDINEKLFF. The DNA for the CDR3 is TGTGCCATCAGCTGGGACATTAATGAAAAACTGTTTTTT.